This T cell receptor beta chain came from a study of shared clonotypes between healthy human individuals. Looking at the study overall: For every donor, three CD4 naive, three CD4 memory, two CD8 naive and one CD8 memory plates were used. Study outcomes and limitations: Measured sharing among donors was expected to vary with sequencing depth. Shared clonotypes across all four donors exceeded non-shared ones in generation probability.

A single count supports this clone. Antigen: not known. DNA at about 210 ng, 25,000 to 35,000 T cell genomes, went into sorted-subset replicate PCRs. Produced via immunoSEQ multiplex PCR; TCRdb's table is partial and in-frame only. The repertoire holds millions of clones, with over 85% as singletons. The TCR was taken from a man younger than 35 in good health. Specimen: naive CD4+ T cells sorted from blood. Subset denoted: CD45RA+ positively selected.

Here the CDR3 reads CASSLVGAGGRSDTQYF. The CDR3 DNA is TGTGCCAGCAGCTTAGTGGGGGCGGGAGGCCGATCGGATACGCAGTATTTT. The V call is TRBV7-2, the J call TRBJ2-3; TRBD2 matches at 8 bases. The germline CDR1 and CDR2 sequences are SGHTA and FQGNSA. V trimming: 1 base; J trimming: 6 bases; junction bases outside the gene matches: 12. This CDR3 is built from 17 residues.